This TCR beta chain was observed in a study of T cells after yellow fever vaccination. This clonotype was seen a handful of times. One entry per CDR3 protein results from TCRdb running MiXCR on the 5' RACE reads. This sample yields 180,000 or so distinct CDR3 sequences, of which approximately 10% are seen a single time; less than 40% belongs to the top ten. V dropped 4 bases and J dropped 4 bases, with 17 bases sitting between them. The CDR3 runs to 15 residues. Germline values: CDR1 SGDLS, CDR2 YYNGEE. The input for sequencing was CD8+ T cells sorted from PBMCs, taken 15 days after the yellow fever booster vaccination. This chain connects TRBV9 to TRBJ1-2; unclear D gene. The clonotype was recovered from a man aged 18 to 30 who received the YFV17D yellow fever vaccine. CDR3 residues: CASSPGRGETYGYTF. The CDR3 bases are TGTGCCAGCAGCCCCGGTCGTGGCGAAACCTATGGCTACACCTTC.